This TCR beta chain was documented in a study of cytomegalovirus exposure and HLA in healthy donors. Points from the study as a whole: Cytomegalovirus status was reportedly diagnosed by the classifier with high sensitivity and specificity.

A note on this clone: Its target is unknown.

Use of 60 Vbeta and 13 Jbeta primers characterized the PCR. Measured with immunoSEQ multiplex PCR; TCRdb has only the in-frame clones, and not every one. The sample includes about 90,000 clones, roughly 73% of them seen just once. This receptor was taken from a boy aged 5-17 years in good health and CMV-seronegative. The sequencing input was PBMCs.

The CDR3 DNA reads TGCGCCAGCAGCCAACCTCTTCGGAAACGGGGTGAAAAACTGTTTTTT. This gives the protein CASSQPLRKRGEKLFF. This sequence joins TRBV4-1 and TRBJ1-4; D not certain. Germline CDR1 MGHRA, CDR2 YSYEKL. Trimming took off 2 bases at V and 7 bases at J, with 17 bases between the two ends. This CDR3 comprises 16 residues.